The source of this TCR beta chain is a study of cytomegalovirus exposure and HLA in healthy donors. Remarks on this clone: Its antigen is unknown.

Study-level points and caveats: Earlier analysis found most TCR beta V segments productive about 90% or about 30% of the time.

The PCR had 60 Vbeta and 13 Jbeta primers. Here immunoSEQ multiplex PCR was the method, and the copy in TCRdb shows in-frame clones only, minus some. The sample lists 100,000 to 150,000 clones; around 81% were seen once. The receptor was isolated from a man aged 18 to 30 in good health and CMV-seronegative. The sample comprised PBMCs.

The DNA for the CDR3 is TGTGCCAGCAGTCCGGGACAGCTGGCAGTCAATGAGCAGTTCTTC. Its protein is CASSPGQLAVNEQFF. The genes are TRBV7-9 and TRBJ2-1; 7 positions agree with TRBD1. CDR3 size: 15 residues. Germline assignment: CDR1 SEHNR and CDR2 FQNEAQ (reference sequence). The V segment lost 6 bases and the J segment 6 bases; nucleotides outside the gene matches: 11.